The present TCR beta chain was sequenced within a study of blood T cell repertoires in COVID-19. As for the study in general: Samples came from the United States, Italy and Spain, spanning acute and convalescent COVID-19. PBMCs, B-cell-depleted T cells, or T cells provided the cDNA or gDNA that made up the material.

In the source study's methods: Quantification of nucleated cells was approximated via reference gene primer amplification. TCRdb's copy holds only in-frame clones and misses some; the assay was immunoSEQ multiplex PCR. V and J calls and clone size are as listed in that table; D and trimming were resolved from the DNA. There are some 73,000 clones in the sample; over 75% occur only once, and 6.9% lies in the top ten. This clone showed up just once. The germline CDR1 and CDR2 sequences are SGHVS and FQNEAQ. V was cut by 5 bases and J by 4 bases, with 9 bases left in between. The CDR3 is made up of 13 amino acids.

The chain links TRBV7-8 to TRBJ1-5, with a weak D call TRBD1 (5 bases). The TCR was taken from a human donor in a cohort sampled during active COVID-19. Sequenced: peripheral blood. Here the CDR3 reads CASSGGVNQPQHF. The CDR3 coding sequence is TGTGCCAGCAGCGGGGGGGTAAATCAGCCCCAGCATTTT.